This TCR beta chain was recorded in a study of T cells in Graves' hyperthyroidism and ophthalmopathy. This clonotype was recorded at least ten times. The antigen is not known. The source material, RNA transcripts, was used to amplify TCR beta CDR3 regions. The primer set for the first-round RT-PCR of the TCR CDR3 was HTBI. Each CDR3 protein gets one entry after TCRdb re-called the multiplex PCR reads with MiXCR. In the table there are approximately 600,000 distinct CDR3 sequences, over 12% of which are singletons. Study outcomes and limitations: Ophthalmopathy was model-predicted a median approximately six months pre-onset.

What was sequenced was blood. The TCR was taken from a woman in her late teens or twenties with Graves' ophthalmopathy.

CDR3 sequence: CSETYRDSYGREQFF. The CDR3, as DNA: TGCAGTGAAACGTACCGGGACTCCTATGGGCGGGAGCAGTTCTTC. The rearrangement joins TRBV20-1 to TRBJ2-1; TRBD2 might be the D (6 bases). The length of the CDR3 is 15 residues. The germline gives CDR1 DFQATT, CDR2 SNEGSKA (reference sequence). Trimming left V 7 bases short and J 10 bases short, with 26 bases between.